Presented here are 14 T cell receptor beta chains from one specimen sequenced in a study of T cell responses to AZD1222 COVID-19 vaccine. Assay used: immunoSEQ multiplex PCR; TCRdb lists only in-frame clones, some missing. The table has about 140,000 clones, about 92% seen once. The sequencing used peripheral blood, collected on day 0 of AZD1222 vaccination. The receptors here all came from an adult in good health.

The rearrangement uses TRBV4-1 and TRBJ1-1; tentative D call: TRBD1 (5 bases). Germline CDR1 is MGHRA and CDR2 is YSYEKL. V lost 4 bases to trimming and J lost 4 bases, with 16 bases between them. This CDR3 has 15 amino acids. This CDR3 reads CASSLTRTPGTEAFF. The CDR3, as DNA: TGCGCCAGCAGCCTCACACGGACACCCGGCACTGAAGCTTTCTTT.

This clone was observed a single time. This chain links TRBV4-3 with TRBJ1-1; D is perhaps TRBD1 (6 bases). With 4 bases removed from V and 4 bases from J, the gap between germline ends came to 7 bases. Germline CDR1 reads LGHNA; CDR2 reads YSLEER. The CDR3 has 12 amino acids. The CDR3 is CASSRGRTEAFF. The DNA of the CDR3 is TGCGCCAGCAGCCGGGGGCGCACTGAAGCTTTCTTT.

The DNA of the CDR3 is TGTGCCAGCAGACAGGGATCATCTTCTGGAAACACCATATATTTT. It yields the protein CASRQGSSSGNTIYF. The V call is TRBV6-5, the J call TRBJ1-3; weak D call: TRBD1 (6 bases). CDR1 is MNHEY and CDR2 is SVGAGI in the germline V gene. The CDR3 has 15 residues. Between the trimmed V and J ends, which lost 6 bases and 1 base, there was a span of 13 bases.

The CDR3 sequence is CASSQGDSEAFF. CDR3 in DNA: TGTGCCAGCAGCCAGGGGGACTCTGAAGCTTTCTTT. V usage is TRBV14 and J usage is TRBJ1-1; perhaps TRBD1 as D (5 bases). The CDR3 is 12 amino acids. Germline V gene data show CDR1 as SGHDN and CDR2 as FVKESK. V was clipped by 3 bases and J by 6 bases, with 8 bases between them.

Written as DNA, the CDR3 is TGTGCCAGCAGGCGAGGAGGGATCGACTATGGCTACACCTTC. Translating it yields CASRRGGIDYGYTF. The gene calls are TRBV5-6 and TRBJ1-2; D unresolved. V lost 5 bases and J 3 bases, leaving 14 bases between the germline ends. The CDR3 is 14 residues long. Germline V gene sequence: CDR1 SGHDT, CDR2 YYEEEE.

The chain carries TRBV28 and TRBJ1-1; D remains ambiguous. The CDR3 covers 11 residues. Germline CDR1 and CDR2: MDHEN and SYDVKM. Trimming cost V 6 bases and J 2 bases, with 4 bases left between them. The CDR3 spells CASRFNTEAFF. The CDR3 DNA reads TGTGCCAGCAGATTTAACACTGAAGCTTTCTTT.

The chain links TRBV11-1 to TRBJ2-7, with 8 positions matching TRBD1. CDR1 and CDR2 from the germline V gene are SGHAT and FQDESV (reference sequence). J lost 3 bases, V lost 5 bases, and 9 bases had no gene match. The CDR3 has 15 residues. CDR3 protein: CASSNSGQALYEQYF. The CDR3 nucleotides are TGTGCCAGCAGCAACTCGGGACAGGCCCTCTACGAGCAGTACTTC.

The gene calls are TRBV10-2 and TRBJ2-7; 9 positions agree with TRBD1. J gave up 4 bases and V 6 bases, and 7 bases lay outside the gene matches. CDR3 length equals 14 residues. Germline V CDR1 and CDR2: WSHSY, SAAADI. The CDR3 coding sequence is TGCGCCAGCAGACGGACAGGGGATGGGTACGAGCAGTACTTC. It yields the protein CASRRTGDGYEQYF.

J is TRBJ2-3 and V is TRBV28; 7 bases fit TRBD2. Looked up from germline, CDR1 is MDHEN and CDR2 is SYDVKM. The J segment lost 7 bases and the V segment lost 4 bases, leaving 14 bases of the junction unmatched. CDR3 length: 16 residues. This CDR3 is CASSSPRAGMIHTQYF. CDR3 bases: TGTGCCAGCAGTTCCCCCAGAGCGGGAATGATCCATACGCAGTATTTT.

V is TRBV7-2 and J is TRBJ2-7, with 9 bases aligning to TRBD2. CDR3 length: 18 amino acids. CDR1 is SGHTA and CDR2 is FQGNSA in the germline V gene. Trimming cost V 5 bases and J 2 bases; bases outside gene matches: 16. Here the CDR3 DNA reads TGTGCCAGCAGCGGGCCCGGGTTCGAGGTAGCGGGAGCCTACGAGCAGTACTTC. It encodes CASSGPGFEVAGAYEQYF.

This chain connects TRBV10-3 to TRBJ1-1, with TRBD1 as a possible D gene (5 bases). The germline CDR1 and CDR2 sequences are ENHRY and SYGVKD. V shed 4 bases and J shed 2 bases, with 11 bases lying between them. The CDR3 length is 14 residues. The CDR3 sequence: CAISAGTINTEAFF. The CDR3 nucleotides read TGTGCCATCAGTGCCGGGACGATCAACACTGAAGCTTTCTTT.

The chain carries TRBV6-6 and TRBJ2-6; 7 positions agree with TRBD1. CDR3 size: 19 residues. CDR1 and CDR2 (germline): MNHNY, SVGAGI (reference sequence). Germline trimming cut 5 bases from V and 0 bases from J; bases unmatched to any gene: 13. The CDR3 DNA follows: TGTGCCAGCAGTCTAACCCCGACAGGGACCCCCTCTGGGGCCAACGTCCTGACTTTC. This encodes CASSLTPTGTPSGANVLTF.

This clone came up a few times. V usage is TRBV6-5 and J usage is TRBJ1-1; 7 bases are a match to TRBD1. V was clipped by 0 bases and J by 5 bases; unmatched bases: 6. The CDR3 runs to 15 residues. Germline V gives CDR1 MNHEY, CDR2 SVGAGI. CDR3 loop: CASSYSGQGGTEAFF. CDR3 in DNA: TGTGCCAGCAGTTACTCCGGGCAGGGGGGGACTGAAGCTTTCTTT.

The J gene is TRBJ2-2, the V gene TRBV18; 11 bases line up with TRBD2. After removal of 4 bases from V and 8 bases from J, the junction contained 6 bases not matched to a gene. Germline V lookup: CDR1 KGHSH, CDR2 LQKENI. This CDR3 contains 15 residues. The CDR3 nucleotides read TGTGCCAGCTCACATCTCGCTAGCGGGAGGGGGGAGCTGTTTTTT. It translates to CASSHLASGRGELFF.